A single sample gave rise to the 11 T cell receptor beta chains below, sequenced in a study of T cell clones after liver transplantation. The table came from immunoSEQ multiplex PCR; TCRdb's copy has only in-frame clones and leaves some out. The sample contains 75,000 to 100,000 clones, about 84% of which appear only once. The source material was CD4+ T cells from blood, sampled 45 to 46 months after liver transplant. The receptors here all came from a human patient who received a liver transplant. The T cells may come from the graft donor.

V is TRBV7-2 and J is TRBJ2-7, with D possibly matching TRBD1 (6 bases). Germline lookup yields CDR1 SGHTA and CDR2 FQGNSA. This CDR3 has 14 amino acids. Trimming left V 7 bases short and J 0 bases short, with 13 bases between. CDR3 sequence: CASTLTGNSYEQYF. The CDR3 region has the DNA TGTGCCAGCACCTTGACAGGTAACTCCTACGAGCAGTACTTC.

This clone was found once. The chain recombines TRBV5-1 with TRBJ1-2, with no clear D. In germline, CDR1 is SGHRS, CDR2 YFSETQ. The CDR3 runs to 14 residues. V lost 0 bases to trimming and J lost 2 bases, with 8 bases between them. DNA for the CDR3: TGCGCCAGCAGCTTGGGGCGGGGAAACTATGGCTACACCTTC. It yields the protein CASSLGRGNYGYTF. Using reference TRBV5-1 and TRBJ1-2 for the parts outside the CDR3, the full variable domain is KAGVTQTPRYLIKTRGQQVTLSCSPISGHRSVSWYQQTPGQGLQFLFEYFSETQRNKGNFPGRFSGRQFSNSRSEMNVSTLELGDSALYLCASSLGRGNYGYTFGSGTRLTVV.

This clone appeared many times. This chain's CDR3 is CASSSQTGESYEQYF. The CDR3 DNA sequence: TGTGCCAGCAGTTCGCAGACAGGAGAGTCCTACGAGCAGTACTTC. The chain is built from TRBV28 and TRBJ2-7; D possibly corresponds to TRBD1 (6 bases). This CDR3 is 15 amino acids long. Trimming took off 4 bases at V and 1 base at J, with 14 bases between the two ends. Germline-derived CDR1 and CDR2 are MDHEN and SYDVKM.

The table lists this clone with a few counts. This sequence joins TRBV6-6 and TRBJ1-5, with D uncertain. V lost 6 bases to trimming and J lost 2 bases, with 14 bases between them. Per the germline V gene, CDR1 is MNHNY and CDR2 is SVGAGI (reference sequence). The CDR3 totals 15 residues. As DNA, the CDR3 is TGTGCCAGCAGGGGCGGCGAAAGGGGCAATCAGCCCCAGCATTTT. This translates into CASRGGERGNQPQHF.

J is TRBJ2-2 and V is TRBV7-9; 7 nucleotides match TRBD2. Germline V gene lookup returns CDR1 SEHNR and CDR2 FQNEAQ (reference sequence). The CDR3 loop spans 12 amino acids. V was pared by 7 bases and J by 6 bases, with 2 bases of the junction left unmatched. CDR3 nucleotides: TGTGCCAGCAAGGCGGGGGCCGGGGAGCTGTTTTTT. It is translated as CASKAGAGELFF.

This chain uses TRBV7-9 with TRBJ2-3; 9 bases are shared with TRBD2. The junction had 16 bases not matched to a gene; V was cut back by 6 bases and J by 6 bases. CDR3 length: 17 residues. CDR1 is SEHNR and CDR2 is FQNEAQ in the germline V gene (reference sequence). CDR3 region: CASRIGETSGVEDTQYF. Here the CDR3 DNA reads TGTGCCAGCAGAATAGGGGAGACTAGCGGCGTTGAGGATACGCAGTATTTT. Drawing the rest from reference TRBV7-9 and TRBJ2-3, the complete variable domain is DTGVSQNPRHKITKRGQNVTFRCDPISEHNRLYWYRQTLGQGPEFLTYFQNEAQLEKSRLLSDRFSAERPKGSFSTLEIQRTEQGDSAMYLCASRIGETSGVEDTQYFGPGTRLTVL.

The gene calls are TRBV7-2 and TRBJ2-6; 13 bases map to TRBD2. Germline CDR1 is SGHTA and CDR2 is FQGNSA. The ends lost 5 bases at V and 2 bases at J; junction bases unmatched: 6. The length of the CDR3 is 18 residues. The CDR3 bases are TGTGCCAGCAGCCACGGACTAGCGGGAGTGGCTGGGGCCAACGTCCTGACTTTC. Residues: CASSHGLAGVAGANVLTF.

This clone was detected only a few times. The rearrangement uses TRBV7-2 and TRBJ2-3; 13 nucleotides line up with TRBD2. The V segment lost 4 bases and the J segment 2 bases; nucleotides outside the gene matches: 3. Germline loops: CDR1 SGHTA, CDR2 FQGNSA. CDR3 size: 16 residues. CDR3 in amino acids: CASSSGLAGNTDTQYF. CDR3 DNA: TGTGCCAGCAGCTCGGGACTAGCGGGGAACACAGATACGCAGTATTTT.

The chain combines TRBV5-1 with TRBJ2-2; tentatively, D is TRBD1 (5 bases). Germline assignment: CDR1 SGHRS and CDR2 YFSETQ. The length of the CDR3 is 14 residues. V was clipped by 3 bases and J by 1 base, with 7 bases between them. In DNA, the CDR3 is TGCGCCAGCAGCTCGCAGGGGAACACCGGGGAGCTGTTTTTT. This codes for CASSSQGNTGELFF.

The chain joins TRBV2 to TRBJ2-7; possibly TRBD2 for D (5 bases). Trimming shortened V by 6 bases and J by 0 bases, and 9 bases separated the two germline ends. Germline CDR1 SNHLY, CDR2 FYNNEI. The CDR3 has 13 amino acids. The CDR3 bases are TGTGCCAGCAGGGAGGACGGCTCCTACGAGCAGTACTTC. It yields the protein CASREDGSYEQYF. The complete variable domain, with remaining parts taken from reference TRBV2 and TRBJ2-7, reads EPEVTQTPSHQVTQMGQEVILRCVPISNHLYFYWYRQILGQKVEFLVSFYNNEISEKSEIFDDQFSVERPDGSNFTLKIRSTKLEDSAMYFCASREDGSYEQYFGPGTRLTVT.

The rearrangement links TRBV5-1 to TRBJ2-1, with TRBD2 as a possible D gene (6 bases). Germline CDR1 and CDR2: SGHRS and YFSETQ. This CDR3 region has 13 residues. V dropped 5 bases and J dropped 9 bases, with 15 bases sitting between them. CDR3 residues: CASRRGPEGEQFF. The CDR3 DNA reads TGCGCCAGCAGGCGGGGTCCCGAGGGTGAGCAGTTCTTC.